This T cell receptor beta chain is from a study of shared clonotypes between healthy human individuals. As for the study in general: Aged 18 to 49, the donors were two women and three men. Study-wide findings and caveats: Naive subsets generally exceeded memory subsets in estimated richness.

Repertoires were generated with immunoSEQ multiplex PCR, while TCRdb's copy carries only in-frame clones and drops some. Here the sample spans about 700,000 clones, about 92% being singletons. CD45RO-negative, CCR7-positively selected cells formed the naive CD8 fraction, excluding terminally differentiated effector memory CD45RA+ cells. Free of recent acute infections or vaccinations, the donors were healthy HIV-negative adults. This CDR3 comprises 16 residues. V was pared by 0 bases and J by 3 bases, with 13 bases between. From germline, CDR1 is SGDLS and CDR2 YYNGEE. A word on this clone: Its specificity is unknown.

The chain is built from TRBV9 and TRBJ2-1; D is perhaps TRBD1 or TRBD2 (6 bases each). The receptor's source is a man aged 25 to 40 in good health. The sample was naive CD8+ T cells sorted from blood. The CDR3 region has the DNA TGTGCCAGCAGCGTAGAAGGAGGGGGAAGCTACAATGAGCAGTTCTTC. It is translated as CASSVEGGGSYNEQFF. Drawing the rest from reference TRBV9 and TRBJ2-1, the complete variable domain is DSGVTQTPKHLITATGQRVTLRCSPRSGDLSVYWYQQSLDQGLQFLIQYYNGEERAKGNILERFSAQQFPDLHSELNLSSLELGDSALYFCASSVEGGGSYNEQFFGPGTRLTVL.